This TCR beta chain was captured in a study of preoperative IRX-2 immunotherapy in early breast cancer. Noted treatment: preoperative locoregional IRX-2 cytokine immunotherapy. This table comes from immunoSEQ multiplex PCR, and its TCRdb copy is limited to in-frame clones, with some not included. The data hold about 42,000 clones, with 70% to 80% observed a single time. Sequenced here: tumor tissue, sampled after IRX-2 immunotherapy. The clonotype originates from a human donor with breast cancer.

The CDR3 nucleotides read TGTGCCAGCAGTCGCCTAATGGGGCATACCGGAAACACCATATATTTT. Protein sequence: CASSRLMGHTGNTIYF. The chain combines TRBV6-8 with TRBJ1-3; a weak D match, TRBD1 (5 bases). The V gene's germline CDR1 is MNHGY and CDR2 SAAAGT. This CDR3 contains 16 residues. Trimming removed 5 bases from V and 4 bases from J, with 18 bases in between.